One sample yielded the 9 T cell receptor beta chains listed below, sequenced in a study of early T cells in non-severe SARS-CoV-2 infection. MiXCR, run by TCRdb on the 5' RACE reads, gives a single entry per CDR3 protein. The sample contains 100,000 to 140,000 distinct CDR3 sequences, 11% of which appear only once. Sequencing was performed on whole blood. The source of these receptors is an adult who was a healthcare worker with PCR-confirmed SARS-CoV-2 infection or an uninfected control (not recorded which).

This clonotype was detected a few times. The V call is TRBV28, the J call TRBJ2-7, with D possibly called TRBD1 or TRBD2 (5 bases each). V lost 1 base, J lost 3 bases, and 13 bases lay in between. The germline CDR1 and CDR2 sequences are MDHEN and SYDVKM. The CDR3 sequence is 15 residues long. CDR3 DNA sequence: TGTGCCAGCAGTTTATCTGTCGGGGCGATCTACGAGCAGTACTTC. Protein: CASSLSVGAIYEQYF.

This chain joins TRBV20-1 and TRBJ2-7, with D perhaps assigned TRBD1 or TRBD2 (5 bases each). The CDR3 totals 14 residues. Germline V gives CDR1 DFQATT, CDR2 SNEGSKA (reference sequence). V lost 5 bases to trimming and J lost 4 bases, with 18 bases between them. The CDR3 reads CSAPTTEGGYEQYF. The CDR3 nucleotides read TGCAGTGCTCCGACGACAGAAGGCGGGTACGAGCAGTACTTC.

The chain is built from TRBV29-1 and TRBJ2-7; 9 bases are a match to TRBD2. The V segment lost 4 bases and the J segment 5 bases; nucleotides outside the gene matches: 6. The CDR3 runs 13 residues. Looked up from germline, CDR1 is SQVTM and CDR2 is ANQGSEA. CDR3: CSVAWTSEDEQYF. The CDR3 nucleotides read TGCAGCGTTGCTTGGACTAGCGAGGACGAGCAGTACTTC.

This sequence joins TRBV7-8 and TRBJ2-7; D is ambiguous. Trimming removed 5 bases at V and 6 bases at J, with 8 bases between. The CDR3 length is 11 residues. Germline lookup yields CDR1 SGHVS and CDR2 FQNEAQ. The CDR3 DNA is TGTGCCAGCAGCCCGCCAGGCGAGCAGTACTTC. Protein product: CASSPPGEQYF.

This clonotype turned up a few times. The V and J genes are TRBV11-3 and TRBJ2-1, with a weak D call TRBD2 (6 bases). CDR3 length equals 14 residues. Germline V lookup: CDR1 SGHNT, CDR2 YENEEA. V lost 5 bases and J 4 bases, leaving 12 bases between the germline ends. In nucleotides, the CDR3 is TGTGCCAGCAGCCCGGGACTGCGTTACAATGAGCAGTTCTTC. Protein sequence: CASSPGLRYNEQFF. Together with reference TRBV11-3 and TRBJ2-1, the CDR3 gives the full variable domain: EAGVVQSPRYKIIEKKQPVAFWCNPISGHNTLYWYLQNLGQGPELLIRYENEEAVDDSQLPKDRFSAERLKGVDSTLKIQPAELGDSAVYLCASSPGLRYNEQFFGPGTRLTVL.

There are many counts of this clonotype. The chain recombines TRBV14 with TRBJ2-7, with D possibly matching TRBD2 (5 bases). CDR1 SGHDN and CDR2 FVKESK come from the germline V gene. V was trimmed by 5 bases and J by 5 bases, leaving 10 bases between them. The CDR3 consists of 12 residues. The CDR3, as DNA: TGTGCCAGCAGCGGGGAGTCCCACGAGCAGTACTTC. Amino acid sequence: CASSGESHEQYF.

V is TRBV9 and J is TRBJ2-7; 7 positions match TRBD1. The CDR3 contains 15 residues. Per germline, CDR1 SGDLS and CDR2 YYNGEE. V was clipped by 3 bases and J by 2 bases; unmatched bases: 8. The CDR3 loop reads CASSEEGAQTYEQYF. In nucleotides, the CDR3 is TGTGCCAGCAGCGAAGAGGGGGCGCAAACCTACGAGCAGTACTTC.

The chain links TRBV20-1 to TRBJ2-4; TRBD1 agrees at 9 bases. The CDR3 contains 13 residues. V dropped 6 bases and J dropped 6; count of bases not matched to a gene: 6. Per germline, CDR1 DFQATT and CDR2 SNEGSKA (reference sequence). The CDR3 DNA is TGCAGTGCCTCTAACAGGGGGCTAAACATTCAGTACTTC. Translation: CSASNRGLNIQYF.

The chain joins TRBV7-8 to TRBJ2-1; possible D gene TRBD2, 6 bases. This CDR3 comprises 20 residues. Trimming removed 5 bases from V and 8 bases from J, with 34 bases in between. Germline V CDR1 and CDR2: SGHVS, FQNEAQ. DNA of the CDR3: TGTGCCAGCAGCACCATGGAGGCCGTGGCGGCGGGACTGAGTGTGTATGAGCAGTTCTTC. This codes for CASSTMEAVAAGLSVYEQFF.